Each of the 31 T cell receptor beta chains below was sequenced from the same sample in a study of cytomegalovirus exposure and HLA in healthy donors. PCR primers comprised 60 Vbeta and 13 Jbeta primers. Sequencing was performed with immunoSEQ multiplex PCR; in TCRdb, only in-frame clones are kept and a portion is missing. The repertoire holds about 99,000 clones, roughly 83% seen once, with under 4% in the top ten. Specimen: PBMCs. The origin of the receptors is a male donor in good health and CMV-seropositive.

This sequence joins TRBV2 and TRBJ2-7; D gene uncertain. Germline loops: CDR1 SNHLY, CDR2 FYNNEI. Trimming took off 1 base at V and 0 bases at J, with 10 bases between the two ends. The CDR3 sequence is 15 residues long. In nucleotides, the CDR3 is TGTGCCAGCAGTGAAGACCGATTTAGCTCCTACGAGCAGTACTTC. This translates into CASSEDRFSSYEQYF. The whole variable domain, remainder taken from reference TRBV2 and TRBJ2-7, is EPEVTQTPSHQVTQMGQEVILRCVPISNHLYFYWYRQILGQKVEFLVSFYNNEISEKSEIFDDQFSVERPDGSNFTLKIRSTKLEDSAMYFCASSEDRFSSYEQYFGPGTRLTVT.

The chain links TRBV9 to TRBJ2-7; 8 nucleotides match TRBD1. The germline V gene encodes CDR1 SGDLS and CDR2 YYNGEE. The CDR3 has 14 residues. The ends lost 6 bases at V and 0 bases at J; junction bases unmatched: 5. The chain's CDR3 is CASNRGQDSYEQYF. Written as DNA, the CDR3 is TGTGCCAGCAATCGGGGACAGGACTCCTACGAGCAGTACTTC.

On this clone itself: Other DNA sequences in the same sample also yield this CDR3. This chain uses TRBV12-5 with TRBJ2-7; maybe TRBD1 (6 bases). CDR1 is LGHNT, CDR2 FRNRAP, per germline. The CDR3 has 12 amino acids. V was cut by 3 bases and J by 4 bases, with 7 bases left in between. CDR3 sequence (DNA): TGTGCTAGTGGTTTAGGGGGTTACGAGCAGTACTTC. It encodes CASGLGGYEQYF.

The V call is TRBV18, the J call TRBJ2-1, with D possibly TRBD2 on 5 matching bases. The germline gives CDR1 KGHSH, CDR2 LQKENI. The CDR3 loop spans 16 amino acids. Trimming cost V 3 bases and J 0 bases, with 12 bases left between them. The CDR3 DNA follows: TGTGCCAGCTCACCCCGGACTGGAAGCTCCTACAATGAGCAGTTCTTC. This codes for CASSPRTGSSYNEQFF.

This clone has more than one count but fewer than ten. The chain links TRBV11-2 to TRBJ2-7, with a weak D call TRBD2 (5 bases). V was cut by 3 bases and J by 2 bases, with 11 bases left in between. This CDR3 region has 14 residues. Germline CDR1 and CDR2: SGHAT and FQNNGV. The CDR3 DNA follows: TGTGCCAGCAGCTTTTCGGGGTCCACCTACGAGCAGTACTTC. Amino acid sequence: CASSFSGSTYEQYF.

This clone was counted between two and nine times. The CDR3 DNA reads TGTGCCAGCAGTTACACGAGGGACAGAGACTACGAGCAGTACTTC. Protein sequence: CASSYTRDRDYEQYF. The rearrangement joins TRBV6-5 to TRBJ2-7; 7 bases agree with TRBD1. The CDR3 has 15 amino acids. Trimming cost V 2 bases and J 3 bases; bases outside gene matches: 7. Germline assignment: CDR1 MNHEY and CDR2 SVGAGI.

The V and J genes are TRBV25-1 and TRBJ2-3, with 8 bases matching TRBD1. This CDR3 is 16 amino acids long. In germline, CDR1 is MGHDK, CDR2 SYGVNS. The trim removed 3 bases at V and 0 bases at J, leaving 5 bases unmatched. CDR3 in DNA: TGTGCCAGCAGTGACCCCGGACAGGGCAGCACAGATACGCAGTATTTT. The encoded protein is CASSDPGQGSTDTQYF.

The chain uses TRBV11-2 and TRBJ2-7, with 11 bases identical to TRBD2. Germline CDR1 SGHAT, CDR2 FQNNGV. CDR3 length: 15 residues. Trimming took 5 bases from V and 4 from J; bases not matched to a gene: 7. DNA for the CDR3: TGTGCCAGCAGCCCACTAGCGGGGGCTGTTTACGAGCAGTACTTC. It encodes CASSPLAGAVYEQYF.

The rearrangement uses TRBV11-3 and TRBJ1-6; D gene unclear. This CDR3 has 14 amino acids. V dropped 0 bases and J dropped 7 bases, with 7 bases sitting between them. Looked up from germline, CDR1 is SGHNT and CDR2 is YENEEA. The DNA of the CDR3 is TGTGCCAGCAGCTTAGAGGCGGGAAATTCACCCCTCCACTTT. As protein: CASSLEAGNSPLHF.

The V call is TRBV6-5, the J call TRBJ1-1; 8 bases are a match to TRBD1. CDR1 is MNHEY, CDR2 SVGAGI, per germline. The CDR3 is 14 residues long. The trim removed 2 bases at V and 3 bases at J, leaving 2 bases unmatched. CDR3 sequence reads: CASSYQGADTEAFF. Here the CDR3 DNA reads TGTGCCAGCAGTTACCAGGGGGCTGACACTGAAGCTTTCTTT.

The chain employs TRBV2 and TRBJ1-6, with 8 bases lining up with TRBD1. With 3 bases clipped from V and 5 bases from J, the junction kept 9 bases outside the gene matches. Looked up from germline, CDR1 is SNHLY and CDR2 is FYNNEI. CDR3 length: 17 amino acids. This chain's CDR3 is CASSEGTGGWNNSPLHF. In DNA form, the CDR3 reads TGTGCCAGCAGTGAGGGGACAGGCGGTTGGAATAATTCACCCCTCCACTTT.

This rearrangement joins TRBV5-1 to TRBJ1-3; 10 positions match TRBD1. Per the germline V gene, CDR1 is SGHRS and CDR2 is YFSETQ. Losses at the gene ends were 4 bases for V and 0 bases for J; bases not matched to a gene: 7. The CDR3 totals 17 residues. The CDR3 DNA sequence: TGCGCCAGCAGCCCGGGACAGGGGTACTTCTCTGGAAACACCATATATTTT. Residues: CASSPGQGYFSGNTIYF.

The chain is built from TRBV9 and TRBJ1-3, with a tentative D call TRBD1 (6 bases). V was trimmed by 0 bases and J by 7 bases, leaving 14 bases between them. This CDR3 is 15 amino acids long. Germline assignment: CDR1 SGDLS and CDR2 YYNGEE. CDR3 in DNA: TGTGCCAGCAGCGTAGTCCCGGGGAGGGGGAACACCATATATTTT. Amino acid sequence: CASSVVPGRGNTIYF.

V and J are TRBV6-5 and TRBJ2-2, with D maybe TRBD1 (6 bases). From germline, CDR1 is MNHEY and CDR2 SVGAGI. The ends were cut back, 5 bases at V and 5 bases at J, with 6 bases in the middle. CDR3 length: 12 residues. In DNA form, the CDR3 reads TGTGCCAGCAGTACAGGGACCGGGGAGCTGTTTTTT. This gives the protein CASSTGTGELFF.

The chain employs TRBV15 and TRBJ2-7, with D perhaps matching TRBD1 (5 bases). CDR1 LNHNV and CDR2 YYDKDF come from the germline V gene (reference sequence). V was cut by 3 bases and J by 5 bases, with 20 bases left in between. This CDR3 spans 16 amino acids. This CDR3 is CATSREGQLVVNEQYF. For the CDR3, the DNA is TGTGCCACCAGCAGGGAAGGACAATTAGTCGTCAACGAGCAGTACTTC. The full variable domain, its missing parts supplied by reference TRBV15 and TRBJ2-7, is DAMVIQNPRYQVTQFGKPVTLSCSQTLNHNVMYWYQQKSSQAPKLLFHYYDKDFNNEADTPDNFQSRRPNTSFCFLDIRSPGLGDTAMYLCATSREGQLVVNEQYFGPGTRLTVT.

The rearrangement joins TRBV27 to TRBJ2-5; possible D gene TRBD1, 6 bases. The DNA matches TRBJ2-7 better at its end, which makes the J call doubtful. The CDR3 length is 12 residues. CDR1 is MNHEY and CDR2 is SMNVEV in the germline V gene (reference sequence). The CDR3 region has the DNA TGTGCCAGCCCTGGACAGTCTTACGAGCAGTACTTC. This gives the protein CASPGQSYEQYF.

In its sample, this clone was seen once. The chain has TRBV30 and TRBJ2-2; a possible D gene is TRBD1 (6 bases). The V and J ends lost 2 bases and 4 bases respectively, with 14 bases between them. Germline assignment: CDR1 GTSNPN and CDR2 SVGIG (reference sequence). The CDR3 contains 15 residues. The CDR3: CAWSPGGAGTGELFF. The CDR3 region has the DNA TGTGCCTGGAGTCCTGGGGGCGCGGGCACCGGGGAGCTGTTTTTT.

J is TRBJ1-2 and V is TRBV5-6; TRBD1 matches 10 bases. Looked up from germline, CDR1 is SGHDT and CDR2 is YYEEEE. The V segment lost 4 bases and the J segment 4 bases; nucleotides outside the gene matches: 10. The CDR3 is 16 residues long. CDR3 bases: TGTGCCAGCAGCAACCGGGACAGGGGAAGAGGCTATGGCTACACCTTC. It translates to CASSNRDRGRGYGYTF.

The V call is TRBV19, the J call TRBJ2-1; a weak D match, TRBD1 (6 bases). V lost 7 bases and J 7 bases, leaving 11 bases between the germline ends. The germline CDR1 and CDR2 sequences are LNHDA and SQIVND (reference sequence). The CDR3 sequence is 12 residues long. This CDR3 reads CASTDRLNEQFF. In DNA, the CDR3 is TGTGCCAGTACTGACAGGTTGAATGAGCAGTTCTTC. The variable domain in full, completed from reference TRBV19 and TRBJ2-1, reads DGGITQSPKYLFRKEGQNVTLSCEQNLNHDAMYWYRQDPGQGLRLIYYSQIVNDFQKGDIAEGYSVSREKKESFPLTVTSAQKNPTAFYLCASTDRLNEQFFGPGTRLTVL.

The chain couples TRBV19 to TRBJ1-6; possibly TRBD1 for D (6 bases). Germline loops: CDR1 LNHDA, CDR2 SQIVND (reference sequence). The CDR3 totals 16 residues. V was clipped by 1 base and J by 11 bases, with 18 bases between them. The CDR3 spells CASSIGTQGFLAPLHF. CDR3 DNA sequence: TGTGCCAGTAGTATAGGAACGCAGGGGTTTTTGGCACCCCTCCACTTT.

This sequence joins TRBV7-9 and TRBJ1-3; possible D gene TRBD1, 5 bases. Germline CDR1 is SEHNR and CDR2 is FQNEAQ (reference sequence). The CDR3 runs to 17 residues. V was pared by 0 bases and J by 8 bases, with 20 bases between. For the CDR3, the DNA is TGTGCCAGCAGCTTAGCCTCGGGGGAACTCCTTCGAGACACCATATATTTT. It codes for CASSLASGELLRDTIYF.

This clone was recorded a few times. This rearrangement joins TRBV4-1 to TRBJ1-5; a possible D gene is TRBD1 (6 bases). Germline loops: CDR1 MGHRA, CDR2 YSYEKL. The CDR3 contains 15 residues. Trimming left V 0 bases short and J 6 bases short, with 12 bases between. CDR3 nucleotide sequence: TGCGCCAGCAGCCAAGAAGGACAGTTGGGTCAGCCCCAGCATTTT. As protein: CASSQEGQLGQPQHF.

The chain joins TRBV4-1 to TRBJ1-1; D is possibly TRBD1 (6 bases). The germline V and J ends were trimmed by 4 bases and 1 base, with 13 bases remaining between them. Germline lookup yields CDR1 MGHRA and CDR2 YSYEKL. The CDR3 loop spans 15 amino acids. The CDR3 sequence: CASSPRTAENTEAFF. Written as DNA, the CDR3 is TGCGCCAGCAGCCCGAGGACAGCCGAGAACACTGAAGCTTTCTTT.

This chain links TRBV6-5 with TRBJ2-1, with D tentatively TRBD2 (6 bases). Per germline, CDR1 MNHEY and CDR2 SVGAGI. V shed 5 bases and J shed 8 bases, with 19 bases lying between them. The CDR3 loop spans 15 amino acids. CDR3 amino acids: CASSPSVGVGYEQFF. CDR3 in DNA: TGTGCCAGCAGTCCTAGCGTGGGGGTCGGCTATGAGCAGTTCTTC.

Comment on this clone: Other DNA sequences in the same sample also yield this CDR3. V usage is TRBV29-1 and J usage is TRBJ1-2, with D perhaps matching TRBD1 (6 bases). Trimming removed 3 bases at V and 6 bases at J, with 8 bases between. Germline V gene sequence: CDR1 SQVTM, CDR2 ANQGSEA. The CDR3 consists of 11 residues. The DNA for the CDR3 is TGCAGCGTTGACAGGGGCAATGGCTACACCTTC. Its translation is CSVDRGNGYTF.

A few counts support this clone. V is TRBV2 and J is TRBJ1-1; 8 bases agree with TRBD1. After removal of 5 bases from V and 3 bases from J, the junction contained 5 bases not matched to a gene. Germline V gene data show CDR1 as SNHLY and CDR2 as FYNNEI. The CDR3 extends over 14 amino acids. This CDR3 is CASSLQGVYTEAFF. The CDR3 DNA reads TGTGCCAGCAGTCTACAGGGGGTATACACTGAAGCTTTCTTT.

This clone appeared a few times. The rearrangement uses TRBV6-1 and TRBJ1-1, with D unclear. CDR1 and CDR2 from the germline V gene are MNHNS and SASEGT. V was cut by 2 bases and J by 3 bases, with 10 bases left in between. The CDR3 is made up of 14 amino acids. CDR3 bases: TGTGCCAGCAGTGAAAACGGTTACGACACTGAAGCTTTCTTT. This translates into CASSENGYDTEAFF.

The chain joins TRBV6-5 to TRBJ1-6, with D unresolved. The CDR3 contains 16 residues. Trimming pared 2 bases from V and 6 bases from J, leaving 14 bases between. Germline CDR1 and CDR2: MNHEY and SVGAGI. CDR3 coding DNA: TGTGCCAGCAGTTACGCGACTGTACTTATTAATTCACCCCTCCACTTT. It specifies CASSYATVLINSPLHF.

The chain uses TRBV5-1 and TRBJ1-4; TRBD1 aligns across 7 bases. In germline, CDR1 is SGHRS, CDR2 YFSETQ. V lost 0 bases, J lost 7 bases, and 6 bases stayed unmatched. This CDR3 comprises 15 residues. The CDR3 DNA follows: TGCGCCAGCAGCTTGGCTGGACAGGCAGGTGAAAAACTGTTTTTT. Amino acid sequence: CASSLAGQAGEKLFF.

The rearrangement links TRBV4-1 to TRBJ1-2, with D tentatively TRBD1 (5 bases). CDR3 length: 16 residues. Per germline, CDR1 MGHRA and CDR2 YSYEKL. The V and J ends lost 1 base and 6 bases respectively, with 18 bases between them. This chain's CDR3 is CASSQGGGGKHHGYTF. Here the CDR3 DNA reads TGCGCCAGCAGCCAAGGTGGGGGGGGGAAACATCATGGCTACACCTTC.

CDR3: CASGLVSGGDTQYF. The CDR3 DNA is TGTGCTAGTGGTTTGGTATCGGGGGGAGATACGCAGTATTTT. The chain recombines TRBV12-5 with TRBJ2-3, with 7 bases lining up with TRBD2. Germline V gene data show CDR1 as LGHNT and CDR2 as FRNRAP. CDR3 size: 14 residues. With 0 bases clipped from V and 5 bases from J, the junction kept 2 bases outside the gene matches.